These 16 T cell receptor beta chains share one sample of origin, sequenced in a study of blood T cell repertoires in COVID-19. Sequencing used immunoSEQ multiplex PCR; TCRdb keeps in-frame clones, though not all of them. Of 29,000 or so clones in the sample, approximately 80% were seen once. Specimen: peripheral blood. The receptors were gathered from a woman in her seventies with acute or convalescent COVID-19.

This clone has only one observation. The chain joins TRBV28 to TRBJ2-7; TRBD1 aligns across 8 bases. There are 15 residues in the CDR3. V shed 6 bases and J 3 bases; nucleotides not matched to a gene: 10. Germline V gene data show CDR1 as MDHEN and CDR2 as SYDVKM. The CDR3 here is CASSNLGTGIYEQYF. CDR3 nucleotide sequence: TGTGCCAGCAGCAACTTAGGGACAGGTATCTACGAGCAGTACTTC.

CDR3 amino acids: CASSLARGEKLFF. The CDR3 bases are TGTGCCAGCAGCTTGGCCAGGGGTGAAAAACTGTTTTTT. The rearrangement uses TRBV5-5 and TRBJ1-4; TRBD1 is a possible D gene (6 bases). The CDR3 loop spans 13 amino acids. Germline V lookup: CDR1 SGHKS, CDR2 YYEKEE (reference sequence). V lost 0 bases to trimming and J lost 7 bases, with 7 bases between them.

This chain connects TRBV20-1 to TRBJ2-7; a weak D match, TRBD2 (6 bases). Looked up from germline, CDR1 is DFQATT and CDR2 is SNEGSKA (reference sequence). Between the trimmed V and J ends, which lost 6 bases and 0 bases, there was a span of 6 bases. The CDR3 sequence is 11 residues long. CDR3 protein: CSAGGSYEQYF. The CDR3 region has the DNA TGCAGTGCCGGGGGCTCCTACGAGCAGTACTTC.

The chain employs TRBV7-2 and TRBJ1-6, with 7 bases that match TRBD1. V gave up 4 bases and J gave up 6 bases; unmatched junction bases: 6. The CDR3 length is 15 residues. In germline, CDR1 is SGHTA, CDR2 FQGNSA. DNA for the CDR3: TGTGCCAGCAGCTCCACAGGGGTAGGTAATTCACCCCTCCACTTT. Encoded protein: CASSSTGVGNSPLHF. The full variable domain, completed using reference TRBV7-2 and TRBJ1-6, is GAGVSQSPSNKVTEKGKDVELRCDPISGHTALYWYRQSLGQGLEFLIYFQGNSAPDKSGLPSDRFSAERTGGSVSTLTIQRTQQEDSAVYLCASSSTGVGNSPLHFGNGTRLTVT.

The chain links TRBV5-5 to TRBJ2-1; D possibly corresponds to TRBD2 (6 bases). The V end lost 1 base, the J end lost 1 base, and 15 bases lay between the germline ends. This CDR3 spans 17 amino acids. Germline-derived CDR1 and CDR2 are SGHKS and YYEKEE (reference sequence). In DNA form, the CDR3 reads TGTGCCAGCAGCTTGTCTCTCGGGAGAGGGTCCTACAATGAGCAGTTCTTC. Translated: CASSLSLGRGSYNEQFF.

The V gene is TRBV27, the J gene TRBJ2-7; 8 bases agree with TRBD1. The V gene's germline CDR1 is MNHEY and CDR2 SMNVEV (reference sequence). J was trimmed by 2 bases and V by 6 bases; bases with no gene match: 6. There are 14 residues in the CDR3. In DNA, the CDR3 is TGTGCCAGCAGACAGGGACAGGTACCCTACGAGCAGTACTTC. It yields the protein CASRQGQVPYEQYF.

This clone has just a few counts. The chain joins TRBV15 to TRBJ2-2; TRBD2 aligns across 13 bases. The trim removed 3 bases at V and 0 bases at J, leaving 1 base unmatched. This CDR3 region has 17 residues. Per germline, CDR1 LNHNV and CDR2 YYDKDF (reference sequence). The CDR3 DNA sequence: TGTGCCACCAGCAGCGGGACTAGCGGGACGAACACCGGGGAGCTGTTTTTT. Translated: CATSSGTSGTNTGELFF.

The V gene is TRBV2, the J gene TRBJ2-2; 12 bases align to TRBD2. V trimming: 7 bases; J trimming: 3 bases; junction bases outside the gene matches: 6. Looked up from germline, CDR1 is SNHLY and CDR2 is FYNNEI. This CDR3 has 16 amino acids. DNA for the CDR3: TGTGCCAGCACCGCTAGCGGGGGGGCCGACACCGGGGAGCTGTTTTTT. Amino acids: CASTASGGADTGELFF.

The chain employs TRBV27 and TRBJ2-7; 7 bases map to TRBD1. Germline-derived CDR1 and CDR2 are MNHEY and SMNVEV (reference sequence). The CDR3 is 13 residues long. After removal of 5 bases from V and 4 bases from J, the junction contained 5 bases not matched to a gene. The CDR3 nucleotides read TGTGCCAGCAGTCCCTCCAGGGGGTACGAGCAGTACTTC. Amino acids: CASSPSRGYEQYF.

The CDR3 nucleotides read TGTGCCAGCAGCCAAGAACTCCCGGGACAGGGTTCCTACGAGCAGTACTTC. Protein: CASSQELPGQGSYEQYF. The chain has TRBV4-2 and TRBJ2-7; 9 positions agree with TRBD1. The CDR3 totals 17 residues. The J segment lost 1 base and the V segment lost 0 bases, leaving 7 bases of the junction unmatched. Germline V lookup: CDR1 LGHNA, CDR2 YNFKEQ.

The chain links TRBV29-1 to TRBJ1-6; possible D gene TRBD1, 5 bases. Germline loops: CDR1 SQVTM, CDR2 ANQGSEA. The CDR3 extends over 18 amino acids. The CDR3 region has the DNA TGCAAACACCGGGGGGGAAAGCTGCTGGCGGCCTATAATTCACCCCTCCACTTT. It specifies CKHRGGKLLAAYNSPLHF.

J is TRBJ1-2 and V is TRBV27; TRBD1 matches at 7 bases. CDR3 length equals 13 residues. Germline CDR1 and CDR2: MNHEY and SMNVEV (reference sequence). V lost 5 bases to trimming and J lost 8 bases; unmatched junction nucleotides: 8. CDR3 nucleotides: TGTGCCAGCAGTGCTGACAGGGCGGGGGGCTACACCTTC. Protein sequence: CASSADRAGGYTF.

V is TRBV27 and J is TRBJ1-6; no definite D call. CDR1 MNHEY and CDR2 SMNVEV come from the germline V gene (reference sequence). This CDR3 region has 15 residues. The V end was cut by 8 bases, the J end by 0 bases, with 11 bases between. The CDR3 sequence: CASGSLSSYNSPLHF. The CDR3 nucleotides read TGTGCCAGCGGTAGTTTGAGCTCCTATAATTCACCCCTCCACTTT.

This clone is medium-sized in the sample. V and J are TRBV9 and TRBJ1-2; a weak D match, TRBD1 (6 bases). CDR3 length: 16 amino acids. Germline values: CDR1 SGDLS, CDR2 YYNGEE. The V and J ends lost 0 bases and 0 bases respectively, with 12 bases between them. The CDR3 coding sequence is TGTGCCAGCAGCGTAGGTCCAGGGGCCACTAACTATGGCTACACCTTC. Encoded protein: CASSVGPGATNYGYTF.

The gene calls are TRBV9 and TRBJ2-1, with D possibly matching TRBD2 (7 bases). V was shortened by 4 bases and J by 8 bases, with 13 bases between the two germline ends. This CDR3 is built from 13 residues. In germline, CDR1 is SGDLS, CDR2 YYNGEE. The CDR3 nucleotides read TGTGCCAGCAGCATTCGGGGGGCCCATGAGCAGTTCTTC. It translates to CASSIRGAHEQFF.

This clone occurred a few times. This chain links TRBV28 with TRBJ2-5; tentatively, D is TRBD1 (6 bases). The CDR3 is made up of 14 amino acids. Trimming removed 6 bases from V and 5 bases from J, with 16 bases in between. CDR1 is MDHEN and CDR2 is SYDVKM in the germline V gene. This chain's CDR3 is CASSYQGPGETQYF. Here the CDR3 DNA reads TGTGCCAGCAGCTATCAGGGGCCAGGGGAGACCCAGTACTTC.